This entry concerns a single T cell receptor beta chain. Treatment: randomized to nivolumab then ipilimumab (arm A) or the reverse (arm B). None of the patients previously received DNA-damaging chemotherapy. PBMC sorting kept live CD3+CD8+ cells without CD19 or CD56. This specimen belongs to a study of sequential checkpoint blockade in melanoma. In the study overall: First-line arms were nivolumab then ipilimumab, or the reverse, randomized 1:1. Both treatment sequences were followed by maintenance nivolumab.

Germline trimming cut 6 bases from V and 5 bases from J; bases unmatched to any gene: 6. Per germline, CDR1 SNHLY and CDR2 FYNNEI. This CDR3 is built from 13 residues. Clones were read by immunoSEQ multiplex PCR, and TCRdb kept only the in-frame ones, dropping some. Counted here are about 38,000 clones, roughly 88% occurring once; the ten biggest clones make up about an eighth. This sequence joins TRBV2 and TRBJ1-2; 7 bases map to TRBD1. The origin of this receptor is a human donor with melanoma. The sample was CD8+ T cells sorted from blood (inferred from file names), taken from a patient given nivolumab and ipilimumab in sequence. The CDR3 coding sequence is TGTGCCAGCAGCGCGGGACAGCAGTATGGCTACACCTTC. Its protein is CASSAGQQYGYTF.